The T cell receptor beta chain under discussion was sequenced for a study of cytomegalovirus exposure and HLA in healthy donors. Study-level information: Earlier sequencing of around 190 million T cells yielded around 100 million unique TCR beta sequences. General study points: In a later analysis, TCR association rates varied by HLA locus: DRB1 most, HLA-C fewest. What was likely a sequencing artifact was a cluster of highly shared sequence variants.

On this clone: As yet, its antigen is unknown.

V lost 3 bases and J lost 7; bases outside the gene matches: 5. The CDR3 covers 14 residues. CDR1 and CDR2 (germline): SGHRS, YFSETQ. PCR used 60 Vbeta primers and 13 Jbeta primers. Produced via immunoSEQ multiplex PCR; TCRdb's table is partial and in-frame only. This sample has 90,000 to 130,000 clones, with 65% to 80% found just once. This receptor was identified in a man under 40 in good health and CMV-seropositive. This rearrangement joins TRBV5-1 to TRBJ2-2, with 8 bases matching TRBD1. The specimen sequenced was PBMCs. This chain's CDR3 is CASSYGQGSGELFF. The CDR3 DNA reads as TGCGCCAGCAGCTATGGACAGGGCAGCGGGGAGCTGTTTTTT.